The 20 T cell receptor beta chains listed next were all sequenced from one sample in a study of blood T cell repertoires in COVID-19 (dated by TCRdb to the early 2020s). Libraries were made using the immunoSEQ multiplex PCR assay. Drawn from immuneACCESS, this table holds only the in-frame rearrangements with V and J called that TCRdb kept. Clones are partly lost; checked studies trace under half to an unresolved V gene and leave the rest unexplained. In all, the sample holds some 150,000 clones, and about 80% of those were seen once. Around 8% of the sample goes to the ten largest clones. Sequencing was performed on peripheral blood. Source of these receptors: a human donor in a cohort sampled during active COVID-19.

This clone has a handful of counts. V is TRBV5-4 and J is TRBJ2-7; D may be TRBD1 (6 bases). The CDR3 sequence is 14 residues long. CDR1 is SGHNT and CDR2 is YYREEE in the germline V gene (reference sequence). V was trimmed by 2 bases and J by 4 bases, leaving 13 bases between them. CDR3 nucleotides: TGTGCCAGCAGCTTTATGGGGGCTGGGTACGAGCAGTACTTC. Translating gives CASSFMGAGYEQYF.

V and J are TRBV6-1 and TRBJ2-7; 9 bases map to TRBD1. Germline assignment: CDR1 MNHNS and CDR2 SASEGT. The CDR3 length is 15 residues. J gave up 4 bases and V 1 base, and 5 bases lay outside the gene matches. In nucleotides, the CDR3 is TGTGCCAGCAGTGAAGGCGGGACAGGGTTTTACGAGCAGTACTTC. Encoded protein: CASSEGGTGFYEQYF.

The rearrangement uses TRBV13 and TRBJ1-6; 8 bases match TRBD1. Germline assignment: CDR1 PRHDT and CDR2 FYEKMQ (reference sequence). This CDR3 has 14 residues. V trimming: 2 bases; J trimming: 10 bases; junction bases outside the gene matches: 4. The CDR3 bases are TGTGCCAGCAGCTTAAACAGGGGGTCCTCACCCCTCCACTTT. Protein product: CASSLNRGSSPLHF.

This chain joins TRBV2 and TRBJ2-7; D gene unclear. The length of the CDR3 is 14 residues. Germline CDR1 SNHLY, CDR2 FYNNEI. Trimming stripped 2 bases from V and 4 bases from J, with 12 bases between. The CDR3 region has the DNA TGTGCCAGCAGTGAAAACGGAGCTCGGTACGAGCAGTACTTC. Protein: CASSENGARYEQYF.

V is TRBV11-2 and J is TRBJ1-1, with D perhaps TRBD1 (6 bases). The CDR3 contains 14 residues. CDR1 SGHAT and CDR2 FQNNGV come from the germline V gene. Trimming stripped 3 bases from V and 2 bases from J, with 10 bases between. CDR3 residues: CASSLGTHNTEAFF. The CDR3 DNA sequence: TGTGCCAGCAGCTTGGGGACACATAACACTGAAGCTTTCTTT.

J is TRBJ1-4 and V is TRBV4-2; 9 bases map to TRBD1. The ends lost 4 bases at V and 7 bases at J; junction bases unmatched: 10. Germline V lookup: CDR1 LGHNA, CDR2 YNFKEQ. This CDR3 is built from 16 residues. The CDR3 coding sequence is TGTGCCAGCAGCCGGTCTCCCGGGACAGGGATTGAAAAACTGTTTTTT. This translates into CASSRSPGTGIEKLFF.

The chain joins TRBV27 to TRBJ2-7; D might be TRBD2 (5 bases). Germline V CDR1 and CDR2: MNHEY, SMNVEV (reference sequence). This CDR3 spans 15 amino acids. Trimming removed 0 bases from V and 2 bases from J, with 11 bases in between. CDR3 residues: CASSLSPGGTYEQYF. The DNA of the CDR3 is TGTGCCAGCAGTTTATCGCCCGGAGGTACCTACGAGCAGTACTTC.

The J gene is TRBJ2-3, the V gene TRBV5-1; 7 nucleotides align to TRBD1. This CDR3 contains 15 residues. V was clipped by 6 bases and J by 6 bases; unmatched bases: 13. CDR1 is SGHRS and CDR2 is YFSETQ in the germline V gene. CDR3 protein: CASTPRGLETDTQYF. The DNA for the CDR3 is TGCGCCAGCACCCCGAGGGGGCTCGAAACGGATACGCAGTATTTT.

This chain uses TRBV9 with TRBJ1-1, with 7 nucleotides matching TRBD1. The CDR3 length is 16 residues. Germline-derived CDR1 and CDR2 are SGDLS and YYNGEE. V lost 4 bases and J lost 1; bases outside the gene matches: 10. In DNA form, the CDR3 reads TGTGCCAGCAGCAATCAGCCACAGGGGACGAACACTGAAGCTTTCTTT. It is translated as CASSNQPQGTNTEAFF.

The chain joins TRBV19 to TRBJ1-5, with D hard to call. The CDR3 consists of 15 residues. Germline V gene lookup returns CDR1 LNHDA and CDR2 SQIVND (reference sequence). Between the trimmed V and J ends, which lost 6 bases and 1 base, there was a span of 13 bases. CDR3 in DNA: TGTGCCAGTAGCCGAGAACGCGGGAGCAATCAGCCCCAGCATTTT. Translation gives CASSRERGSNQPQHF.

The chain couples TRBV28 to TRBJ1-6, with D tentatively TRBD1 (6 bases). Germline CDR1 reads MDHEN; CDR2 reads SYDVKM. V shed 7 bases and J shed 10 bases, with 23 bases lying between them. There are 16 residues in the CDR3. The CDR3 region has the DNA TGTGCCAGCACCACAACCCCCCAGGGGCTGGAATCACCCCTCCACTTT. Translating it yields CASTTTPQGLESPLHF.

The chain uses TRBV10-2 and TRBJ1-5; D may be TRBD1 (6 bases). The CDR3 has 16 amino acids. Germline lookup yields CDR1 WSHSY and CDR2 SAAADI. V was trimmed by 3 bases and J by 2 bases, leaving 14 bases between them. Written as DNA, the CDR3 is TGCGCCAGCAGTGACGAACAGGGTCGGGGCAATCAGCCCCAGCATTTT. It translates to CASSDEQGRGNQPQHF.

V usage is TRBV3-1 (or the pseudogene TRBV3-2) and J usage is TRBJ2-7; 8 positions agree with TRBD2. The length of the CDR3 is 12 residues. With V trimmed by 8 bases and J by 3 bases, 3 bases remained unmatched. Germline CDR1 and CDR2: LGHDT and YNNKEL (reference sequence). In DNA, the CDR3 is TGTGCCAGCTACGGGGGGGGCTACGAGCAGTACTTC. It specifies CASYGGGYEQYF.

The chain has TRBV28 and TRBJ1-3; maybe TRBD1 (6 bases). CDR1 MDHEN and CDR2 SYDVKM come from the germline V gene. Deletions cut 4 bases from V and 0 bases from J, with 19 bases between. There are 18 residues in the CDR3. The DNA for the CDR3 is TGTGCCAGCAGTTCGACCCCGGGACATCCGAGCTCTGGAAACACCATATATTTT. It yields the protein CASSSTPGHPSSGNTIYF.

V is TRBV9 and J is TRBJ2-1; TRBD2 agrees at 14 bases. CDR1 and CDR2 (germline): SGDLS, YYNGEE. Germline trimming cut 4 bases from V and 0 bases from J; bases unmatched to any gene: 9. This CDR3 region has 19 residues. The CDR3 bases are TGTGCCAGCAGCCCCCGGACTAGCGGGGGGCGGAGCTCCTACAATGAGCAGTTCTTC. Its translation: CASSPRTSGGRSSYNEQFF.

A few counts support this clone. The rearrangement links TRBV5-6 to TRBJ1-6; 7 bases are shared with TRBD1. Germline lookup yields CDR1 SGHDT and CDR2 YYEEEE. The CDR3 runs to 17 residues. V lost 6 bases to trimming and J lost 1 base; unmatched junction nucleotides: 10. CDR3 in amino acids: CASTPRQGVSYNSPLHF. CDR3 nucleotides: TGTGCCAGCACCCCCCGACAGGGTGTATCCTATAATTCACCCCTCCACTTT.

The chain joins TRBV28 to TRBJ1-2, with D perhaps matching TRBD1 (6 bases). Trimming stripped 7 bases from V and 8 bases from J, with 20 bases between. Germline V CDR1 and CDR2: MDHEN, SYDVKM. The CDR3 contains 14 residues. The CDR3 reads CASIRLGAGVGYTF. CDR3 sequence (DNA): TGTGCCAGCATCCGACTGGGGGCGGGGGTGGGCTACACCTTC.

The rearrangement links TRBV24-1 to TRBJ2-1; TRBD2 aligns across 8 bases. Germline V lookup: CDR1 KGHDR, CDR2 SFDVKD. V was clipped by 4 bases and J by 6 bases; unmatched bases: 4. There are 14 residues in the CDR3. The CDR3 DNA follows: TGTGCCACCAGTGACGGGACTAGTTCCAATGAGCAGTTCTTC. It yields the protein CATSDGTSSNEQFF.

This clone was counted once. The rearrangement uses TRBV5-4 and TRBJ1-1, with 7 bases aligning to TRBD1. Per the germline V gene, CDR1 is SGHNT and CDR2 is YYREEE (reference sequence). The CDR3 loop spans 13 amino acids. The V and J ends lost 4 bases and 6 bases, in that order; junction bases with no gene match: 6. The CDR3 DNA follows: TGTGCCAGCAGCCTACAGGGGCGGGCTGAAGCTTTCTTT. Its protein product is CASSLQGRAEAFF.

This clone was detected once. The chain uses TRBV12-5 and TRBJ1-2; TRBD1 matches at 8 bases. V gave up 0 bases and J gave up 7 bases; unmatched junction bases: 7. The CDR3 runs 15 residues. Germline-derived CDR1 and CDR2 are LGHNT and FRNRAP. CDR3 residues: CASGLVLQGVVGYTF. The CDR3, as DNA: TGTGCTAGTGGTTTGGTACTACAGGGGGTTGTTGGCTACACCTTC.